This TCR beta chain was profiled in a study of neurological immune-mediated disorders. Study-wide results and caveats: CDR3 amino acid sequences of expanded clones were not shared across subjects, a result suggesting private repertoires in all groups. None of the features examined (clinical or MRI) was associated with the multiple sclerosis repertoire cluster. HTLV-1-associated myelopathy ranked highest for TCR clonal expansion and multiple sclerosis lowest, beneath healthy controls.

This clonotype has at least ten counts. No antigen is known for it. Synthesis of cDNA was performed by 5'RACE using 10-nucleotide random UMIs. MiXCR was run by TCRdb on the 5' RACE reads, yielding one entry per CDR3 protein. The sample lists 25,000 to 40,000 distinct CDR3 sequences, about 1.6% occurring once. V trimming: 1 base; J trimming: 4 bases; junction bases outside the gene matches: 5. The CDR3 covers 15 residues. Germline CDR1 WNHNN, CDR2 SYGVQD (reference sequence). This receptor was obtained from a woman between 25 and 40 years old with multiple sclerosis. The genes are TRBV10-1 and TRBJ2-7; TRBD1 matches at 9 bases. The material sequenced was PBMCs. CDR3 residues: CASSEFRTGVYEQYF. The DNA for the CDR3 is TGCGCCAGCAGTGAGTTCCGGACAGGGGTGTACGAGCAGTACTTC.